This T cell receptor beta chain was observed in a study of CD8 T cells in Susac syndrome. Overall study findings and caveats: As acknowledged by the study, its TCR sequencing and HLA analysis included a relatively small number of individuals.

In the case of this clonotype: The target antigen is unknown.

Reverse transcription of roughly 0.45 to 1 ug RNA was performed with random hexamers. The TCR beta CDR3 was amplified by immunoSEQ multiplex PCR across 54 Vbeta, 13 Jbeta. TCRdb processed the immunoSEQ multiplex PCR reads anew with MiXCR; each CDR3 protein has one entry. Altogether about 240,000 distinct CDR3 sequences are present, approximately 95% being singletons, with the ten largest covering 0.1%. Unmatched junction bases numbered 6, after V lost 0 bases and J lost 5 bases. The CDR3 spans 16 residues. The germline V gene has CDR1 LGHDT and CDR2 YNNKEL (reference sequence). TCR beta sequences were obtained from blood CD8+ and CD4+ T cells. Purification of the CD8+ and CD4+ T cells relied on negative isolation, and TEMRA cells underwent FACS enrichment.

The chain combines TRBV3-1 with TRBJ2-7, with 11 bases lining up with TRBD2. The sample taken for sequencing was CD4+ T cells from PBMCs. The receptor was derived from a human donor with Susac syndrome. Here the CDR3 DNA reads TGTGCCAGCAGCCAAGATCGACTAGCGGGATTCCACGAGCAGTACTTC. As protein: CASSQDRLAGFHEQYF.